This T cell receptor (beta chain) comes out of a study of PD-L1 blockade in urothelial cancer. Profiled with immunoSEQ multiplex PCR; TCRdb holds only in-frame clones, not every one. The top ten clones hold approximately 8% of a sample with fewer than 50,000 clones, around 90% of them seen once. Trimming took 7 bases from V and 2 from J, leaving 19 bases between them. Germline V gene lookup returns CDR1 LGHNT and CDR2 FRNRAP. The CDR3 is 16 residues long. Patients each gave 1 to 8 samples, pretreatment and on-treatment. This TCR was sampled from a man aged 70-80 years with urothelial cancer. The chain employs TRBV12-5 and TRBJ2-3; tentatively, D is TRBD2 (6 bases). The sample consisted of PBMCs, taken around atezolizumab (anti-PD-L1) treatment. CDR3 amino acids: CASASGLAGLTDTQYF. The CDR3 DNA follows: TGTGCTAGTGCTAGTGGTTTGGCGGGACTCACAGATACGCAGTATTTT.